This TCR beta chain is from a study of molecular identifiers for immune sequencing clone quantification. The study, taken as a whole, reports: It was shown that clones above 20 RNA copies held over 98% of effector molecules, but under 1% in naive cells.

Bulk libraries came from a prior protocol with listed TCR primers. TCRdb reprocessed the PCR reads with MiXCR, giving one entry per CDR3 protein. The sample contains 40,000 to 50,000 distinct CDR3 sequences, 15% to 20% of which appear only once. This clonotype came up many times. Antigen: not known. What was sequenced was naive CD8+ T cells from blood, with Jurkat cell RNA spiked in. The sample's subset: FACS-sorted CD8+CD4-CCR7+CD45RA+ naive T cells. This receptor was obtained from a human donor in good health. Some libraries in this study had Jurkat cell RNA spiked in.

The CDR3 here is CSARDSDQPQHF. In nucleotides, the CDR3 is TGCAGTGCTAGAGACAGCGATCAGCCCCAGCATTTT. V gene TRBV20-1 combines with J gene TRBJ1-5; no clear D gene. Looked up from germline, CDR1 is DFQATT and CDR2 is SNEGSKA (reference sequence). V was pared by 0 bases and J by 5 bases, with 5 bases between. CDR3 length: 12 residues.